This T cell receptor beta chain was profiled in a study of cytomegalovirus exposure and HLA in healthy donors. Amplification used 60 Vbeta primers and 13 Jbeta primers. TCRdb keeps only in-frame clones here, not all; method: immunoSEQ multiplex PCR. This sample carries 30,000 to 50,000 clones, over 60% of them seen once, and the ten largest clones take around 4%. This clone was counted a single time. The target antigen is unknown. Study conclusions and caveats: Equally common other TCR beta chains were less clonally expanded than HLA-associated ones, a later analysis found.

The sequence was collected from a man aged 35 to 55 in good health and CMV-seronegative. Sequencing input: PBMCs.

This CDR3 is CAVREGSGGYTF. Here the CDR3 DNA reads TGTGCCGTGAGGGAGGGGAGCGGCGGCTACACCTTC. The chain recombines TRBV30 with TRBJ1-2, with TRBD1 as a possible D gene (5 bases). Per the germline V gene, CDR1 is GTSNPN and CDR2 is SVGIG (reference sequence). Deletions cut 8 bases from V and 8 bases from J, with 18 bases between. This CDR3 region has 12 residues.